The rows below give T cell receptor beta chains drawn from one sample of a study of T-cell reconstitution after alpha-beta-depleted transplantation in children. TCRdb reprocessed the PCR reads via MiXCR and lists one record per CDR3 protein. The data hold 750,000 to 950,000 distinct CDR3 sequences, with about 15% observed a single time. Source: PBMCs, mostly from graft donor cells, taken 360 days after TCRalphabeta/CD19-depleted stem cell transplant. Receptors originate from a male patient younger than 18 who had a stem cell transplant for acute lymphoblastic leukemia, so the T cells may come from the graft donor. Both conserved end residues are part of each CDR3. A D gene is named only where the DNA matches it firmly. Clone size, where shown, is once, few, many, or a class for clones that have expanded.

TRBD1	TRBJ2-7	TRBV27	-	15	CASSLAGQGAHEQYF
TRBD2	TRBJ2-1	TRBV5-1	many	14	CASRKGLVNNEQFF
-	TRBJ2-7	TRBV7-6	-	13	CASSSVIEDEQYF
TRBD1	TRBJ2-7	TRBV7-9	-	15	CASSRDRGQPYEQYF
-	TRBJ1-3	TRBV29-1	-	13	CSVEEDSGNTIYF
-	TRBJ1-6	TRBV3-1	-	17	CASSLRPGGNYNSPLHF
TRBD2	TRBJ2-1	TRBV11-2	few	21	CASSPGPGLAGLIGPYNEQFF
-	TRBJ2-7	TRBV11-2	few	14	CASSLTGAGREQYF
-	TRBJ2-7	TRBV5-1	few	14	CASSLTRSRYEQYF
-	TRBJ1-1	TRBV5-1	-	15	CASSLAGAGSHEAFF
TRBD2	TRBJ2-1	TRBV29-1	few	14	CSMAGTSENNEQFF
-	TRBJ1-3	TRBV5-4	-	15	CASSLGRGIQNAYHF
TRBD2	TRBJ2-7	TRBV5-1	many	16	CASSLPHSGRTHEQYF
TRBD1	TRBJ1-5	TRBV12-3/TRBV12-4	-	18	CACCLVPGQGYSNQPQHF
TRBD2	TRBJ2-3	TRBV7-8	-	16	CASGATSGGITDTQYF